The clone carrying this T cell receptor (beta chain) was seen ten or more times. The antigen is undetermined. These data are taken from a study of T cells in Graves' hyperthyroidism and ophthalmopathy. Study results and caveats: Most thyroid clonotypes with frequency above 0.001 were detected in blood.

Trimming shortened V by 6 bases and J by 1 base, and 10 bases separated the two germline ends. The CDR3 is 13 amino acids. Per germline, CDR1 SGHRS and CDR2 YFSETQ. Amplification of TCR beta CDR3 regions was performed using RNA transcripts as template. First-round RT-PCR of the TCR CDR3 relied on the HTBI primer set. TCRdb reprocessed the multiplex PCR reads via MiXCR and lists one record per CDR3 protein. The data contain roughly 500,000 distinct CDR3 sequences, 15% to 20% of them singletons. The V and J genes are TRBV5-1 and TRBJ1-1; a possible D gene is TRBD1 (5 bases). The origin of this receptor is a woman aged 25-40 years with Graves' ophthalmopathy. The sequenced sample consisted of blood. The CDR3 protein is CASTTQGNTEAFF. In nucleotides, the CDR3 is TGCGCCAGCACAACTCAGGGGAACACTGAAGCTTTCTTT.